One and the same sample provided the 16 T cell receptor beta chains below, sequenced in a study of shared clonotypes between healthy human individuals. Sequenced by immunoSEQ multiplex PCR; TCRdb stores in-frame clones only, minus some. The sample shows approximately 810,000 clones, nearly 95% of them seen only once. Naive CD8 cells lacked CD45RO, underwent positive selection for CCR7 and left out terminally differentiated effector memory CD45RA+ cells. The sequencing input was naive CD8+ T cells sorted from blood. The receptors shown here come from a man aged 25 to 40 in good health.

The V call is TRBV4-3, the J call TRBJ1-2, with D unclear. Germline V CDR1 and CDR2: LGHNA, YSLEER. V was pared by 3 bases and J by 5 bases, with 25 bases between. This CDR3 comprises 18 residues. The CDR3 region has the DNA TGCGCCAGCAGCCACGAAGTTACGGCTGGGAGGCTAGGGTATGGCTACACCTTC. Encoded protein: CASSHEVTAGRLGYGYTF.

The genes are TRBV7-9 and TRBJ1-3, with D perhaps TRBD1 (5 bases). Trimming took off 4 bases at V and 4 bases at J, with 11 bases between the two ends. Germline values: CDR1 SEHNR, CDR2 FQNEAQ (reference sequence). This CDR3 is 14 amino acids long. CDR3 amino acids: CASSSKGLGNTIYF. The CDR3 DNA reads as TGTGCCAGCAGCTCTAAGGGACTCGGAAACACCATATATTTT.

The chain carries TRBV28 and TRBJ2-7, with unresolved D. CDR1 and CDR2 from the germline V gene are MDHEN and SYDVKM. Between the trimmed V and J ends, which lost 8 bases and 2 bases, there was a span of 16 bases. This CDR3 has 14 residues. The DNA for the CDR3 is TGTGCCAGCCAAGTTGAGGACGGAACCTACGAGCAGTACTTC. Amino acids: CASQVEDGTYEQYF.

This clone came up once. The chain has TRBV7-2 and TRBJ2-1, with a possible D match to TRBD1 (5 bases). Trimming removed 5 bases at V and 12 bases at J, with 11 bases between. CDR3 length equals 11 residues. CDR1 and CDR2 from the germline V gene are SGHTA and FQGNSA. The CDR3 region is CASSPPQGQFF. The CDR3 DNA reads as TGTGCCAGCAGCCCCCCCCAGGGGCAGTTCTTC.

The chain is built from TRBV4-1 and TRBJ2-2; the D is unclear. V was pared by 5 bases and J by 5 bases, with 9 bases between. This CDR3 is built from 13 residues. CDR1 MGHRA and CDR2 YSYEKL come from the germline V gene. CDR3 DNA sequence: TGCGCCAGCAGCACTAAGGGAACCGGGGAGCTGTTTTTT. It yields the protein CASSTKGTGELFF.

This chain joins TRBV5-6 and TRBJ2-6; the D gene is possibly TRBD1 (6 bases). Trimming took 0 bases from V and 7 from J, leaving 14 bases between them. The CDR3 sequence is 16 residues long. Germline V gene lookup returns CDR1 SGHDT and CDR2 YYEEEE. The CDR3 is CASSLGQGFVANVLTF. The CDR3 DNA is TGTGCCAGCAGCTTGGGGCAGGGGTTTGTAGCCAACGTCCTGACTTTC.

This clone occurred once. V is TRBV28 and J is TRBJ1-1, with D unclear. This CDR3 contains 14 residues. CDR1 is MDHEN and CDR2 is SYDVKM in the germline V gene. V lost 6 bases to trimming and J lost 0 bases, with 11 bases between them. Here the CDR3 reads CASRPPGLNTEAFF. CDR3 in DNA: TGTGCCAGCAGGCCCCCGGGGTTGAACACTGAAGCTTTCTTT.

The rearrangement links TRBV6-5 to TRBJ2-1; TRBD2 agrees at 11 bases. The CDR3 sequence is 14 residues long. Per germline, CDR1 MNHEY and CDR2 SVGAGI. J was trimmed by 8 bases and V by 5 bases; bases with no gene match: 5. CDR3: CASSEGLAGYEQFF. CDR3 nucleotide sequence: TGTGCCAGCAGTGAAGGACTAGCGGGTTATGAGCAGTTCTTC.

V and J are TRBV28 and TRBJ2-7; TRBD1 matches at 9 bases. Germline assignment: CDR1 MDHEN and CDR2 SYDVKM. Germline trimming cut 8 bases from V and 3 bases from J; bases unmatched to any gene: 5. This CDR3 is built from 13 residues. The CDR3 DNA reads as TGTGCCAGCCTAGCGACAGGGGGCTACGAGCAGTACTTC. The encoded protein is CASLATGGYEQYF.

The chain uses TRBV4-1 and TRBJ2-7; D is undetermined. Germline V gene lookup returns CDR1 MGHRA and CDR2 YSYEKL. Trimming stripped 1 base from V and 3 bases from J, with 13 bases between. This CDR3 spans 15 amino acids. The CDR3: CASSQGFSVGYEQYF. CDR3 DNA sequence: TGCGCCAGCAGCCAAGGGTTTAGTGTGGGCTACGAGCAGTACTTC.

This clone has just one count. V gene TRBV4-1 combines with J gene TRBJ1-5; D call uncertain. Germline V gene sequence: CDR1 MGHRA, CDR2 YSYEKL. There are 17 residues in the CDR3. Trimming shortened V by 1 base and J by 6 bases, and 19 bases separated the two germline ends. The CDR3 spells CASSQVGNIQGGQPQHF. The CDR3 coding sequence is TGCGCCAGCAGCCAAGTGGGGAACATACAAGGAGGTCAGCCCCAGCATTTT.

The J gene is TRBJ1-1, the V gene TRBV6-5, with D maybe TRBD1 (6 bases). Germline CDR1 is MNHEY and CDR2 is SVGAGI. The CDR3 sequence is 13 residues long. With 8 bases removed from V and 3 bases from J, the gap between germline ends came to 13 bases. The chain's CDR3 is CASAQGIYTEAFF. The CDR3 DNA reads as TGTGCCAGCGCTCAGGGGATATACACTGAAGCTTTCTTT.

This clone was counted a single time. The chain links TRBV15 to TRBJ2-5; D is possibly TRBD1 or TRBD2 (5 bases each). Deletions cut 0 bases from V and 1 base from J, with 9 bases between. This CDR3 spans 15 amino acids. Germline-derived CDR1 and CDR2 are LNHNV and YYDKDF (reference sequence). The DNA for the CDR3 is TGTGCCACCAGCAGAGATCGGGGCAGCCAAGAGACCCAGTACTTC. Translating it yields CATSRDRGSQETQYF.

This clone appeared a single time. The V and J genes are TRBV6-1 and TRBJ1-2; D remains unclear. CDR1 and CDR2 from the germline V gene are MNHNS and SASEGT. V lost 4 bases and J 6 bases, leaving 18 bases between the germline ends. The CDR3 contains 15 residues. The CDR3 nucleotides are TGTGCCAGCAGTGGTGGAGTTTCACTCTGGGATGGCTACACCTTC. This translates into CASSGGVSLWDGYTF.

DNA of the CDR3: TGTGCCAGCAGCCCCCTGATGGCGGCGACCTACGAGCAGTACTTC. Encoded protein: CASSPLMAATYEQYF. J is TRBJ2-7 and V is TRBV7-9; unclear D gene. The CDR3 covers 15 residues. Germline V gives CDR1 SEHNR, CDR2 FQNEAQ (reference sequence). Trimming shortened V by 5 bases and J by 2 bases, and 16 bases separated the two germline ends.

This chain links TRBV6-5 with TRBJ2-1; D tentatively fits TRBD1 or TRBD2 (5 bases each). Germline CDR1 and CDR2: MNHEY and SVGAGI. Trimming left V 6 bases short and J 2 bases short, with 8 bases between. The CDR3 extends over 13 amino acids. The CDR3 loop reads CASSRGPYNEQFF. Written as DNA, the CDR3 is TGTGCCAGCAGCCGGGGCCCCTACAATGAGCAGTTCTTC.